The 6 T cell receptor beta chains presented below share a single source sample, sequenced in a study of blood T cell repertoires in COVID-19. Produced via immunoSEQ multiplex PCR; TCRdb's table is partial and in-frame only. The sample carries some 40,000 clones, around 90% recorded once. The specimen sequenced was peripheral blood. All receptors come from a man aged 55 to 70 with acute or convalescent COVID-19.

This rearrangement joins TRBV7-9 to TRBJ2-5, with D maybe TRBD1 (7 bases). Trimming removed 3 bases at V and 5 bases at J, with 19 bases between. This CDR3 has 16 amino acids. Germline V gives CDR1 SEHNR, CDR2 FQNEAQ (reference sequence). The CDR3 DNA reads as TGTGCCAGCAGCTTCACGTGGCAGGGGGGTTGGGAGACCCAGTACTTC. Amino acid sequence: CASSFTWQGGWETQYF.

This clone was seen more than once but under ten times. The chain recombines TRBV6-2 or TRBV6-3 with TRBJ1-5; 9 bases map to TRBD1. The germline gives CDR1 MNHEY, CDR2 SVGEGT. There are 18 residues in the CDR3. After removal of 1 base from V and 7 bases from J, the junction contained 14 bases not matched to a gene. This chain's CDR3 is CASSYWIMDRGNFQPQHF. CDR3 coding DNA: TGTGCCAGCAGTTACTGGATAATGGACAGGGGAAATTTCCAGCCCCAGCATTTT.

The V call is TRBV27, the J call TRBJ2-1; no firm D call. The CDR3 length is 13 residues. V lost 2 bases and J lost 9, with 11 bases in between. Germline V gene sequence: CDR1 MNHEY, CDR2 SMNVEV (reference sequence). The CDR3, as DNA: TGTGCCAGCAGTTTAAGAAGAGATGCTGAGCAGTTCTTC. Protein product: CASSLRRDAEQFF.

V gene TRBV27 combines with J gene TRBJ1-1; no clear D gene. Germline CDR1 and CDR2: MNHEY and SMNVEV (reference sequence). The CDR3 length is 14 residues. With 6 bases removed from V and 10 bases from J, the gap between germline ends came to 21 bases. DNA for the CDR3: TGTGCCAGCAGGGGTTTCCGAGCCGGGGAGAGAGCTTTCTTT. Protein: CASRGFRAGERAFF.

As DNA, the CDR3 is TGTGCCAGCTCACCGAAGGGGAATGAAGCTTTCTTT. This gives the protein CASSPKGNEAFF. The chain couples TRBV18 to TRBJ1-1, with D possibly matching TRBD1 (5 bases). CDR1 and CDR2 from the germline V gene are KGHSH and LQKENI. With 3 bases removed from V and 7 bases from J, the gap between germline ends came to 9 bases. The CDR3 has 12 amino acids.

This clone has a handful of counts. The J gene is TRBJ2-2, the V gene TRBV10-1; D is ambiguous. This CDR3 is built from 15 residues. Germline lookup yields CDR1 WNHNN and CDR2 SYGVQD (reference sequence). Trimming took off 3 bases at V and 1 base at J, with 9 bases between the two ends. Here the CDR3 reads CASSDSGLNTGELFF. CDR3 nucleotide sequence: TGCGCCAGCAGTGATTCTGGCTTGAACACCGGGGAGCTGTTTTTT.